A single sample gave rise to the 29 T cell receptor beta chains below, sequenced in a study of shared clonotypes between healthy human individuals (dated by TCRdb to between 2020 and 2021). Libraries were constructed by the immunoSEQ multiplex PCR assay. Imported from immuneACCESS, the table was reduced by TCRdb to in-frame sequences with V and J called. These copies leave out some clones; in studies compared against another copy, an unresolved V gene accounts for under half, and the cause of the remainder is not known. The sample includes 2,500,000 or so clones, with more than 90% observed a single time. The ten largest clones capture over 0.12% of the sample. The sequenced material came from naive CD4+ T cells sorted from blood. The cell subset or site label of this sample denotes: CD45RA+ positively selected. These receptors originate from a man between 18 and 29 years old in good health.

V gene TRBV11-2 combines with J gene TRBJ2-3; D could derive from TRBD1 or TRBD2 (5 bases each). The CDR3 extends over 16 amino acids. Germline V CDR1 and CDR2: SGHAT, FQNNGV. V was clipped by 1 base and J by 2 bases, with 13 bases between them. As DNA, the CDR3 is TGTGCCAGCAGCTTAGGGATCGGGGCGAACACAGATACGCAGTATTTT. Translating gives CASSLGIGANTDTQYF.

This clone was detected once. The chain recombines TRBV4-1 with TRBJ2-2; 10 bases fit TRBD2. The CDR3 covers 15 residues. Trimming cost V 5 bases and J 7 bases; bases outside gene matches: 7. Germline CDR1 reads MGHRA; CDR2 reads YSYEKL. CDR3 DNA sequence: TGCGCCAGCAGCGGGAGCGGGGGGGCCTTCGGGGAGCTGTTTTTT. Its translation: CASSGSGGAFGELFF.

The chain joins TRBV6-5 to TRBJ1-5, with a tentative D call TRBD1 (6 bases). The length of the CDR3 is 14 residues. Trimming pared 6 bases from V and 3 bases from J, leaving 12 bases between. CDR1 and CDR2 (germline): MNHEY, SVGAGI. Here the CDR3 reads CASSPGTNNQPQHF. The CDR3 nucleotides are TGTGCCAGCAGCCCCGGGACAAACAATCAGCCCCAGCATTTT.

The chain employs TRBV10-2 and TRBJ1-1; D remains unclear. CDR1 and CDR2 (germline): WSHSY, SAAADI. CDR3 size: 15 residues. The ends were cut back, 0 bases at V and 1 base at J, with 9 bases in the middle. The chain's CDR3 is CASSESWATNTEAFF. In DNA, the CDR3 is TGCGCCAGCAGTGAGTCGTGGGCGACGAACACTGAAGCTTTCTTT.

This clone appeared once. The chain employs TRBV5-6 and TRBJ1-3, with 9 bases aligning to TRBD1. This CDR3 is 19 amino acids long. Germline trimming cut 0 bases from V and 3 bases from J; bases unmatched to any gene: 13. Per germline, CDR1 SGHDT and CDR2 YYEEEE. CDR3 nucleotide sequence: TGTGCCAGCAGCTTGGCGGCCCCCGACAGGGGGAGAAGTGGAAACACCATATATTTT. Translating gives CASSLAAPDRGRSGNTIYF.

This clone was counted once. V gene TRBV9 combines with J gene TRBJ1-1; D unresolved. Germline V gene sequence: CDR1 SGDLS, CDR2 YYNGEE. This CDR3 has 15 residues. The V and J ends lost 0 bases and 1 base respectively, with 10 bases between them. The CDR3, as DNA: TGTGCCAGCAGCGTAGTGCGGGCTACGAACACTGAAGCTTTCTTT. The encoded protein is CASSVVRATNTEAFF. Supplemented by reference TRBV9 and TRBJ1-1, the full variable domain reads DSGVTQTPKHLITATGQRVTLRCSPRSGDLSVYWYQQSLDQGLQFLIQYYNGEERAKGNILERFSAQQFPDLHSELNLSSLELGDSALYFCASSVVRATNTEAFFGQGTRLTVV.

This chain joins TRBV30 and TRBJ2-4, with D tentatively TRBD2 (7 bases). V was pared by 6 bases and J by 10 bases, with 13 bases between. CDR1 and CDR2 (germline): GTSNPN, SVGIG (reference sequence). The CDR3 covers 11 residues. CDR3 amino acids: CACQRDTIQYF. The CDR3 nucleotides are TGTGCCTGCCAGCGGGACACTATTCAGTACTTC.

V and J are TRBV6-1 and TRBJ2-1; 7 bases are a match to TRBD2. Germline CDR1 and CDR2: MNHNS and SASEGT. The CDR3 has 18 residues. With 0 bases clipped from V and 4 bases from J, the junction kept 12 bases outside the gene matches. In DNA, the CDR3 is TGTGCCAGCAGTGAAGCGTTGATAGCGGGCCTCCTGTACAATGAGCAGTTCTTC. Translation gives CASSEALIAGLLYNEQFF.

This chain connects TRBV7-8 to TRBJ2-3, with 11 nucleotides matching TRBD2. The length of the CDR3 is 19 residues. Germline trimming cut 3 bases from V and 3 bases from J; bases unmatched to any gene: 14. Looked up from germline, CDR1 is SGHVS and CDR2 is FQNEAQ. The CDR3 spells CASSFTSGRGGRRTDTQYF. CDR3 bases: TGTGCCAGCAGCTTTACTAGCGGGAGAGGTGGAAGGCGGACAGATACGCAGTATTTT.

CDR3 nucleotide sequence: TGTGCCTGGAGTACGGGGCGGGAGACTGAAGCTTTCTTT. Its translation is CAWSTGRETEAFF. The chain recombines TRBV30 with TRBJ1-1; D possibly corresponds to TRBD1 (5 bases). The germline V gene has CDR1 GTSNPN and CDR2 SVGIG (reference sequence). V lost 2 bases and J 5 bases, leaving 12 bases between the germline ends. This CDR3 contains 13 residues.

This chain joins TRBV5-4 and TRBJ2-1, with D perhaps given as TRBD1 or TRBD2 (5 bases each). V lost 2 bases to trimming and J lost 5 bases, with 8 bases between them. CDR1 is SGHNT and CDR2 is YYREEE in the germline V gene (reference sequence). The CDR3 spans 13 residues. As DNA, the CDR3 is TGTGCCAGCAGCTTCAGGGACCACAATGAGCAGTTCTTC. Its translation is CASSFRDHNEQFF.

The V call is TRBV30, the J call TRBJ1-5; maybe TRBD1 (5 bases). Germline-derived CDR1 and CDR2 are GTSNPN and SVGIG (reference sequence). The CDR3 spans 15 residues. V shed 3 bases and J shed 4 bases, with 16 bases lying between them. The CDR3 sequence is CAWRPRGRTNQPQHF. The CDR3, as DNA: TGTGCCTGGAGACCCCGGGGCAGGACGAATCAGCCCCAGCATTTT. The variable domain in full, with the rest retrieved from reference TRBV30 and TRBJ1-5, is SQTIHQWPATLVQPVGSPLSLECTVEGTSNPNLYWYRQAAGRGLQLLFYSVGIGQISSEVPQNLSASRPQDRQFILSSKKLLLSDSGFYLCAWRPRGRTNQPQHFGDGTRLSIL.

Comments on this clone: Other DNA sequences in the same sample also yield this CDR3. The chain is built from TRBV7-9 and TRBJ1-5; no clear D. Deletions cut 3 bases from V and 6 bases from J, with 6 bases between. The CDR3 runs 12 residues. Germline CDR1 reads SEHNR; CDR2 reads FQNEAQ (reference sequence). The CDR3, as DNA: TGTGCCAGCAGCTTCCCGGGTCAGCCCCAGCATTTT. Translated, it gives CASSFPGQPQHF.

The rearrangement links TRBV11-2 to TRBJ1-1; D gene unclear. Trimming pared 5 bases from V and 5 bases from J, leaving 9 bases between. The CDR3 contains 12 residues. CDR1 and CDR2 (germline): SGHAT, FQNNGV. The chain's CDR3 is CASSPIFTEAFF. The DNA for the CDR3 is TGTGCCAGCAGCCCGATATTTACTGAAGCTTTCTTT.

The chain couples TRBV14 to TRBJ1-6; TRBD1 is a possible D gene (5 bases). V shed 3 bases and J shed 5 bases, with 8 bases lying between them. The length of the CDR3 is 14 residues. The germline CDR1 and CDR2 sequences are SGHDN and FVKESK. As DNA, the CDR3 is TGTGCCAGCAGCCAGACAGTAGATAATTCACCCCTCCACTTT. Its translation is CASSQTVDNSPLHF.

Note on this clone: Other DNA sequences of this sample code for an identical CDR3. The rearrangement links TRBV9 to TRBJ2-3, with TRBD2 identical over 9 bases. CDR1 is SGDLS and CDR2 is YYNGEE in the germline V gene. CDR3 length: 15 residues. The junction had 2 bases not matched to a gene; V was cut back by 2 bases and J by 1 base. DNA for the CDR3: TGTGCCAGCAGCGTGGGCGGGAGGGGCACAGATACGCAGTATTTT. It yields the protein CASSVGGRGTDTQYF.

This rearrangement joins TRBV10-1 to TRBJ2-5; D ambiguous. V dropped 2 bases and J dropped 7 bases, with 11 bases sitting between them. CDR1 WNHNN and CDR2 SYGVQD come from the germline V gene (reference sequence). This CDR3 is built from 13 residues. The CDR3 DNA follows: TGCGCCAGCAGTGAGGGTATCGGTGGGACCCAGTACTTC. Translation gives CASSEGIGGTQYF.

The V call is TRBV19, the J call TRBJ2-7; TRBD1 aligns across 9 bases. The CDR3 spans 16 residues. V was pared by 3 bases and J by 2 bases, with 8 bases of the junction left unmatched. Germline V gives CDR1 LNHDA, CDR2 SQIVND (reference sequence). CDR3 DNA sequence: TGTGCCAGTAGTATTAAGGGGGACAGGGCAACCTACGAGCAGTACTTC. Translating gives CASSIKGDRATYEQYF.

The chain links TRBV7-2 to TRBJ2-7; D could derive from TRBD1 or TRBD2 (6 bases each). Germline CDR1 SGHTA, CDR2 FQGNSA. V was cut by 6 bases and J by 3 bases, with 18 bases left in between. The CDR3 totals 15 residues. CDR3 residues: CASSREGGKDYEQYF. CDR3 coding DNA: TGTGCCAGCAGTCGTGAAGGGGGGAAGGACTACGAGCAGTACTTC.

The V call is TRBV6-5, the J call TRBJ2-4; perhaps TRBD1 as D (5 bases). There are 12 residues in the CDR3. V was trimmed by 4 bases and J by 5 bases, leaving 6 bases between them. Germline CDR1 and CDR2: MNHEY and SVGAGI. The DNA for the CDR3 is TGTGCCAGCAGTTCGACAGAAAACATTCAGTACTTC. Its protein product is CASSSTENIQYF.

The chain is built from TRBV13 and TRBJ2-7; 11 bases match TRBD1. The CDR3 runs 15 residues. Germline CDR1 and CDR2: PRHDT and FYEKMQ (reference sequence). J gave up 5 bases and V 5 bases, and 8 bases lay outside the gene matches. CDR3 residues: CASSLLRTGGNEQYF. DNA for the CDR3: TGTGCCAGCAGCCTCCTCAGGACAGGGGGCAACGAGCAGTACTTC.

This chain uses TRBV2 with TRBJ1-5, with D hard to call. This CDR3 contains 15 residues. Trimming took off 1 base at V and 2 bases at J, with 9 bases between the two ends. Germline V gene data show CDR1 as SNHLY and CDR2 as FYNNEI. The CDR3 region is CASSEGGPGNQPQHF. The CDR3 coding sequence is TGTGCCAGCAGTGAAGGTGGGCCTGGCAATCAGCCCCAGCATTTT.

In its sample, this clone was seen once. The chain is built from TRBV9 and TRBJ2-3, with TRBD2 matching over 11 bases. Germline CDR1 and CDR2: SGDLS and YYNGEE. Trimming cost V 0 bases and J 3 bases; bases outside gene matches: 9. This CDR3 has 18 amino acids. The CDR3 loop is CASSVDLAGGVGTDTQYF. CDR3 bases: TGTGCCAGCAGCGTAGACCTAGCGGGAGGCGTGGGAACAGATACGCAGTATTTT.

V gene TRBV9 combines with J gene TRBJ2-5; D call uncertain. The CDR3 runs to 14 residues. V lost 3 bases, J lost 0 bases, and 9 bases lay in between. From germline, CDR1 is SGDLS and CDR2 YYNGEE. The chain's CDR3 is CASSETSYQETQYF. In nucleotides, the CDR3 is TGTGCCAGCAGCGAGACCTCCTACCAAGAGACCCAGTACTTC.

This clone was seen just once. Compared with germline, one end of the junction differs, possibly owing to a read error. This chain connects TRBV7-7 to TRBJ2-1; D is undetermined. The germline CDR1 and CDR2 sequences are SSHAT and FNYEAQ (reference sequence). The CDR3 sequence is 15 residues long. In DNA, the CDR3 is TGTGCTAGCAGCTTAGGGTCGGCTCCGAACAATGAGCAGTTCTTC. Translating it yields CASSLGSAPNNEQFF.

Comment on this clone: The same CDR3 can be traced to other DNA sequences in this sample. The chain combines TRBV7-3 with TRBJ2-5, with 7 bases matching TRBD1. The V and J ends lost 5 bases and 2 bases, in that order; junction bases with no gene match: 2. The CDR3 is 13 amino acids. Per germline, CDR1 SGHTA and CDR2 FQGTGA. This chain's CDR3 is CASSRDRQETQYF. Written as DNA, the CDR3 is TGTGCCAGCAGCAGGGACAGACAAGAGACCCAGTACTTC.

This clone was counted a single time. V usage is TRBV11-3 and J usage is TRBJ2-5, with TRBD1 matching 8 bases. The V segment lost 6 bases and the J segment 0 bases; nucleotides outside the gene matches: 9. The CDR3 spans 16 residues. CDR1 is SGHNT and CDR2 is YENEEA in the germline V gene. The CDR3 coding sequence is TGTGCCAGCAGTCAGGGGGCAGCAGATAACCAAGAGACCCAGTACTTC. It translates to CASSQGAADNQETQYF.

The chain is built from TRBV9 and TRBJ2-7; 7 nucleotides line up with TRBD1. V lost 0 bases, J lost 7 bases, and 7 bases stayed unmatched. The CDR3 contains 14 residues. Germline V gene data show CDR1 as SGDLS and CDR2 as YYNGEE. The CDR3 bases are TGTGCCAGCAGCGTAGGACAGGGACCTACTGAGCAGTACTTC. This translates into CASSVGQGPTEQYF.

The J gene is TRBJ2-3, the V gene TRBV7-3, with 7 nucleotides matching TRBD1. The CDR3 totals 13 residues. From germline, CDR1 is SGHTA and CDR2 FQGTGA. The J segment lost 2 bases and the V segment lost 10 bases, leaving 6 bases of the junction unmatched. The CDR3 loop is CANLQGITDTQYF. For the CDR3, the DNA is TGTGCCAACCTACAGGGGATCACAGATACGCAGTATTTT. The full variable domain, rest sourced from reference TRBV7-3 and TRBJ2-3, is GAGVSQTPSNKVTEKGKYVELRCDPISGHTALYWYRQSLGQGPEFLIYFQGTGAADDSGLPNDRFFAVRPEGSVSTLKIQRTERGDSAVYLCANLQGITDTQYFGPGTRLTVL.